Below are 25 T cell receptor beta chains sequenced from a single sample in a study of cytomegalovirus exposure and HLA in healthy donors. The data were produced by immunoSEQ multiplex PCR, yet TCRdb's version contains in-frame clones alone and is incomplete. The repertoire consists of roughly 220,000 clones, with around nine tenths occurring once and the leading ten covering roughly 1%. The sequenced sample consisted of PBMCs. Every receptor here comes from a woman younger than 35 in good health and CMV-seronegative.

This chain connects TRBV7-9 to TRBJ2-3, with 8 nucleotides matching TRBD2. Germline CDR1 and CDR2: SEHNR and FQNEAQ (reference sequence). The CDR3 contains 16 residues. V was clipped by 5 bases and J by 8 bases; unmatched bases: 15. CDR3 protein: CASSPPLAVRRGTQYF. The CDR3 DNA is TGTGCCAGCAGCCCGCCACTAGCGGTCCGTCGGGGTACGCAGTATTTT.

This clone was found once. The V call is TRBV27, the J call TRBJ1-1; tentatively, D is TRBD1 (5 bases). The CDR3 is made up of 13 amino acids. Germline V gene lookup returns CDR1 MNHEY and CDR2 SMNVEV (reference sequence). V shed 8 bases and J shed 0 bases, with 10 bases lying between them. The CDR3 loop reads CASFGHMNTEAFF. The CDR3 region has the DNA TGTGCCAGCTTTGGACACATGAACACTGAAGCTTTCTTT.

The chain has TRBV19 and TRBJ2-7; perhaps TRBD2 as D (6 bases). V shed 2 bases and J shed 4 bases, with 15 bases lying between them. CDR3 length: 15 amino acids. Germline values: CDR1 LNHDA, CDR2 SQIVND (reference sequence). In nucleotides, the CDR3 is TGTGCCAGTAGTATAATAGACGCGGGACGGTACGAGCAGTACTTC. This translates into CASSIIDAGRYEQYF.

This chain links TRBV5-6 with TRBJ2-7, with TRBD2 matching 12 bases. After removal of 3 bases from V and 4 bases from J, the junction contained 5 bases not matched to a gene. The CDR3 has 15 amino acids. Germline CDR1 SGHDT, CDR2 YYEEEE. For the CDR3, the DNA is TGTGCCAGCAGCTGGAAGACTAGCGGGAGTTACGAGCAGTACTTC. Protein: CASSWKTSGSYEQYF. Together with reference TRBV5-6 and TRBJ2-7, the CDR3 gives the full variable domain: DAGVTQSPTHLIKTRGQQVTLRCSPKSGHDTVSWYQQALGQGPQFIFQYYEEEERQRGNFPDRFSGHQFPNYSSELNVNALLLGDSALYLCASSWKTSGSYEQYFGPGTRLTVT.

The chain combines TRBV5-6 with TRBJ2-7; 9 nucleotides align to TRBD2. The CDR3 extends over 14 amino acids. The J segment lost 7 bases and the V segment lost 2 bases, leaving 7 bases of the junction unmatched. In germline, CDR1 is SGHDT, CDR2 YYEEEE. The CDR3 sequence: CASSFRGRAGEQYF. CDR3 in DNA: TGTGCCAGCAGCTTTCGCGGGAGGGCCGGAGAGCAGTACTTC. The complete variable domain, with remaining parts taken from reference TRBV5-6 and TRBJ2-7, reads DAGVTQSPTHLIKTRGQQVTLRCSPKSGHDTVSWYQQALGQGPQFIFQYYEEEERQRGNFPDRFSGHQFPNYSSELNVNALLLGDSALYLCASSFRGRAGEQYFGPGTRLTVT.

CDR3 sequence: CASSIDGRANEQFF. CDR3 coding DNA: TGTGCCAGTAGTATAGACGGGAGAGCCAATGAGCAGTTCTTC. The chain combines TRBV19 with TRBJ2-1; the D gene is possibly TRBD2 (6 bases). V lost 0 bases and J lost 6, with 9 bases in between. Germline lookup yields CDR1 LNHDA and CDR2 SQIVND (reference sequence). The CDR3 contains 14 residues.

The chain is built from TRBV5-1 and TRBJ2-5; 9 positions match TRBD1. CDR1 and CDR2 from the germline V gene are SGHRS and YFSETQ. This CDR3 spans 13 amino acids. The V segment lost 3 bases and the J segment 5 bases; nucleotides outside the gene matches: 2. The CDR3: CASSSQGAETQYF. CDR3 in DNA: TGCGCCAGCAGCTCACAGGGGGCCGAGACCCAGTACTTC.

V gene TRBV7-9 combines with J gene TRBJ1-3; TRBD1 matches at 7 bases. Trimming removed 5 bases from V and 3 bases from J; junction bases left unmatched: 4. The V gene's germline CDR1 is SEHNR and CDR2 FQNEAQ (reference sequence). The CDR3 sequence is 14 residues long. CDR3 DNA sequence: TGTGCCAGCAGCGCTACAGGGGATGGAAACACCATATATTTT. It is translated as CASSATGDGNTIYF.

The J gene is TRBJ2-3, the V gene TRBV7-3; 9 bases match TRBD2. Germline V gene data show CDR1 as SGHTA and CDR2 as FQGTGA. The trim removed 1 base at V and 5 bases at J, leaving 13 bases unmatched. There are 18 residues in the CDR3. The CDR3 DNA is TGTGCCAGCAGCTTAAAAGTGGCTAGCGGGAAGTTGGGAGATACGCAGTATTTT. Its protein is CASSLKVASGKLGDTQYF.

The chain links TRBV4-2 to TRBJ2-7; D uncertain. CDR1 is LGHNA and CDR2 is YNFKEQ in the germline V gene. The CDR3 has 16 amino acids. With 1 base removed from V and 3 bases from J, the gap between germline ends came to 16 bases. The CDR3: CASSQVSTVHHYEQYF. The CDR3 nucleotides are TGTGCCAGCAGCCAAGTCTCCACCGTACACCACTACGAGCAGTACTTC.

The chain joins TRBV11-2 to TRBJ1-1, with TRBD1 matching 7 bases. The trim removed 1 base at V and 8 bases at J, leaving 10 bases unmatched. Germline V CDR1 and CDR2: SGHAT, FQNNGV. The CDR3 has 15 amino acids. DNA of the CDR3: TGTGCCAGCAGCTTAGTAAGACAGGGATCCACCGAAGCTTTCTTT. Its translation: CASSLVRQGSTEAFF.

The chain links TRBV6-5 to TRBJ1-2; the D gene is possibly TRBD1 (6 bases). V lost 7 bases to trimming and J lost 4 bases, with 16 bases between them. Germline CDR1 reads MNHEY; CDR2 reads SVGAGI. There are 14 residues in the CDR3. CDR3 protein: CASTRLGAGYGYTF. CDR3 in DNA: TGTGCCAGCACCCGTCTGGGGGCGGGCTATGGCTACACCTTC.

V and J are TRBV4-2 and TRBJ2-7; possibly TRBD2 for D (5 bases). V shed 1 base and J shed 2 bases, with 12 bases lying between them. Germline V gene sequence: CDR1 LGHNA, CDR2 YNFKEQ. The CDR3 is 15 residues long. The CDR3: CASSQGWEQAYEQYF. The CDR3 DNA is TGTGCCAGCAGCCAAGGATGGGAGCAGGCCTACGAGCAGTACTTC.

V and J are TRBV5-4 and TRBJ1-3; D is unresolved. CDR3 length: 15 residues. Per the germline V gene, CDR1 is SGHNT and CDR2 is YYREEE (reference sequence). The V end was cut by 0 bases, the J end by 1 base, with 8 bases between. The CDR3 nucleotides are TGTGCCAGCAGCTTGGACGGAGTTTCTGGAAACACCATATATTTT. This sequence encodes CASSLDGVSGNTIYF.

This chain joins TRBV2 and TRBJ2-3; D call uncertain. Germline V gives CDR1 SNHLY, CDR2 FYNNEI. The length of the CDR3 is 13 residues. Trimming stripped 7 bases from V and 1 base from J, with 9 bases between. The CDR3 loop is CASMPAGTDTQYF. CDR3 bases: TGTGCCAGCATGCCCGCGGGCACAGATACGCAGTATTTT.

The chain links TRBV7-2 to TRBJ1-1; TRBD1 might be the D (6 bases). The CDR3 is 14 residues long. V lost 1 base and J lost 0, with 6 bases in between. Germline CDR1 is SGHTA and CDR2 is FQGNSA. CDR3 residues: CASSLDRVNTEAFF. CDR3 sequence (DNA): TGTGCCAGCAGCTTAGACAGGGTGAACACTGAAGCTTTCTTT. The variable domain in full, with the rest retrieved from reference TRBV7-2 and TRBJ1-1, is GAGVSQSPSNKVTEKGKDVELRCDPISGHTALYWYRQSLGQGLEFLIYFQGNSAPDKSGLPSDRFSAERTGGSVSTLTIQRTQQEDSAVYLCASSLDRVNTEAFFGQGTRLTVV.

This clone was seen once. This chain uses TRBV18 with TRBJ2-7, with D tentatively TRBD1 (6 bases). CDR3 size: 15 residues. Per the germline V gene, CDR1 is KGHSH and CDR2 is LQKENI. Between the trimmed V and J ends, which lost 4 bases and 0 bases, there was a span of 13 bases. CDR3 residues: CASSRTDVSSYEQYF. DNA of the CDR3: TGTGCCAGCTCACGGACAGACGTTAGCTCCTACGAGCAGTACTTC.

The rearrangement uses TRBV29-1 and TRBJ2-1; 9 bases line up with TRBD1. The germline V gene encodes CDR1 SQVTM and CDR2 ANQGSEA. This CDR3 is 13 amino acids long. J gave up 6 bases and V 3 bases, and 3 bases lay outside the gene matches. CDR3 sequence reads: CSVDGQGINEQFF. The CDR3 region has the DNA TGCAGCGTTGATGGACAGGGGATCAATGAGCAGTTCTTC.

V usage is TRBV11-2 and J usage is TRBJ1-4, with D hard to call. CDR1 and CDR2 from the germline V gene are SGHAT and FQNNGV. V dropped 0 bases and J dropped 7 bases, with 9 bases sitting between them. The CDR3 length is 14 residues. The CDR3 sequence: CASSLDLVGEKLFF. For the CDR3, the DNA is TGTGCCAGCAGCTTAGACCTAGTCGGTGAAAAACTGTTTTTT.

V and J are TRBV6-1 and TRBJ2-5; D is unresolved. The CDR3 runs to 13 residues. Looked up from germline, CDR1 is MNHNS and CDR2 is SASEGT. Between the trimmed V and J ends, which lost 4 bases and 2 bases, there was a span of 8 bases. CDR3 loop: CASSARIQETQYF. CDR3 nucleotide sequence: TGTGCCAGCAGTGCCAGGATTCAAGAGACCCAGTACTTC.

The CDR3 sequence is CASSAVIGGGTQYF. CDR3 sequence (DNA): TGTGCCAGCAGCGCCGTTATTGGGGGGGGGACCCAGTACTTC. J is TRBJ2-5 and V is TRBV9; 7 nucleotides line up with TRBD2. Germline-derived CDR1 and CDR2 are SGDLS and YYNGEE. J gave up 7 bases and V 3 bases, and 9 bases lay outside the gene matches. The CDR3 consists of 14 residues.

The genes are TRBV27 and TRBJ2-1; D is unresolved. Per germline, CDR1 MNHEY and CDR2 SMNVEV (reference sequence). With 6 bases removed from V and 4 bases from J, the gap between germline ends came to 10 bases. This CDR3 is built from 13 residues. CDR3 sequence: CASRGVVYNEQFF. CDR3 in DNA: TGTGCCAGCAGAGGAGTGGTGTACAATGAGCAGTTCTTC.

This chain links TRBV21-1 with TRBJ1-5; the table gives TRBD1 as D, unverified against the DNA. TRBV21-1 is a pseudogene locus. This CDR3 spans 16 amino acids. This CDR3 is CASRQITGAGNQPQHF. DNA of the CDR3: TGTGCCAGCAGACAGATTACAGGGGCTGGCAATCAGCCCCAGCATTTT.

V gene TRBV6-5 combines with J gene TRBJ2-3, with 7 bases lining up with TRBD1. Germline V gives CDR1 MNHEY, CDR2 SVGAGI. The CDR3 sequence is 14 residues long. V trimming: 6 bases; J trimming: 3 bases; junction bases outside the gene matches: 6. Written as DNA, the CDR3 is TGTGCCAGCAGGCTCCGGGACAGAACAGATACGCAGTATTTT. This translates into CASRLRDRTDTQYF.

The chain joins TRBV7-2 to TRBJ2-3, with TRBD2 identical over 12 bases. The length of the CDR3 is 15 residues. Germline V gives CDR1 SGHTA, CDR2 FQGNSA. Unmatched junction bases numbered 3, after V lost 1 base and J lost 7 bases. In DNA form, the CDR3 reads TGTGCCAGCAGCTTAGATACTAGCGGGAGGAATACGCAGTATTTT. It codes for CASSLDTSGRNTQYF.